This passage covers 17 T cell receptor beta chains from one sample sequenced in a study of immune cell composition in non-small cell lung cancer (dated by TCRdb to 2016 to 2017). The library was produced with the immunoSEQ multiplex PCR assay. As stored in TCRdb, this immuneACCESS dataset retains in-frame rearrangements with V and J assigned. A fraction of the clones does not appear; measured against another copy, unresolved V genes explain less than half of the discrepancy, and the remainder lacks a known reason. This sample comprises 2,000 to 2,500 clones, 60% to 85% of them detected only once. The ten biggest clones cover about 9.7% of the sample. Input material: lung tumor tissue. These receptors all come from a human donor with non-small cell lung cancer.

The chain couples TRBV2 to TRBJ2-2; D is undetermined. The V end was cut by 9 bases, the J end by 5 bases, with 13 bases between. The germline V gene has CDR1 SNHLY and CDR2 FYNNEI. The CDR3 has 13 amino acids. CDR3 region: CASGDRQTGELFF. CDR3 DNA: TGTGCCAGTGGAGATCGGCAAACCGGGGAGCTGTTTTTT.

The chain employs TRBV9 and TRBJ1-1; perhaps TRBD1 as D (5 bases). Trimming stripped 0 bases from V and 7 bases from J, with 10 bases between. Germline CDR1 SGDLS, CDR2 YYNGEE. The CDR3 loop spans 13 amino acids. The CDR3 nucleotides read TGTGCCAGCAGCGTAGGTCCGGGGGGTGAAGCTTTCTTT. It codes for CASSVGPGGEAFF.

The chain uses TRBV20-1 and TRBJ2-3; D remains unclear. There are 11 residues in the CDR3. Trimming stripped 3 bases from V and 6 bases from J, with 7 bases between. Germline V CDR1 and CDR2: DFQATT, SNEGSKA (reference sequence). The CDR3 DNA is TGCAGTGCTAGTTTGCAGGATACGCAGTATTTT. Protein sequence: CSASLQDTQYF.

J is TRBJ2-1 and V is TRBV4-3, with 9 positions matching TRBD2. Germline CDR1 reads LGHNA; CDR2 reads YSLEER. V dropped 1 base and J dropped 4; count of bases not matched to a gene: 17. This CDR3 has 20 amino acids. CDR3 coding DNA: TGCGCCAGCAGCCAAGTTGGGGGGCTAGCGGGAACTCCGGGGTACAATGAGCAGTTCTTC. It codes for CASSQVGGLAGTPGYNEQFF.

The rearrangement joins TRBV11-2 to TRBJ1-2; 8 bases match TRBD1. The V gene's germline CDR1 is SGHAT and CDR2 FQNNGV. V gave up 0 bases and J gave up 4 bases; unmatched junction bases: 10. The CDR3 has 17 amino acids. CDR3 sequence reads: CASSLDGRQGFSYGYTF. The CDR3 DNA reads as TGTGCCAGCAGCTTAGATGGGCGACAGGGGTTCTCCTATGGCTACACCTTC.

The V gene is TRBV29-1, the J gene TRBJ1-4; 7 nucleotides align to TRBD1. V lost 7 bases to trimming and J lost 5 bases; unmatched junction nucleotides: 10. Germline CDR1 and CDR2: SQVTM and ANQGSEA. CDR3 length: 14 amino acids. CDR3 protein: CSARTGTENEKLFF. CDR3 coding DNA: TGCAGCGCTCGAACCGGGACAGAAAATGAAAAACTGTTTTTT.

The chain has TRBV29-1 and TRBJ1-1, with 8 bases matching TRBD1. In germline, CDR1 is SQVTM, CDR2 ANQGSEA. The CDR3 has 14 residues. With V trimmed by 6 bases and J by 3 bases, 9 bases remained unmatched. This CDR3 reads CSVRQGRGDTEAFF. The CDR3 DNA reads TGCAGCGTGCGACAGGGGCGAGGGGACACTGAAGCTTTCTTT.

This clone was detected only a few times. V gene TRBV2 combines with J gene TRBJ2-4; D gene unclear. Germline V gene data show CDR1 as SNHLY and CDR2 as FYNNEI. The CDR3 extends over 11 amino acids. Trimming took off 7 bases at V and 8 bases at J, with 9 bases between the two ends. CDR3 sequence reads: CASIVSDIQYF. The CDR3 DNA follows: TGTGCCAGCATCGTTAGTGACATTCAGTACTTC.

V gene TRBV11-3 combines with J gene TRBJ2-1, with D possibly TRBD2 on 5 matching bases. CDR1 and CDR2 from the germline V gene are SGHNT and YENEEA. The V gene lost 5 bases and the J gene lost 10 bases, with 18 bases spanning the gap. The CDR3 is 14 residues long. The CDR3 is CASSPLGLAWEQFF. DNA of the CDR3: TGTGCCAGCAGCCCCCTGGGCCTAGCATGGGAGCAGTTCTTC.

This chain uses TRBV19 with TRBJ1-1; the match to TRBD1 covers 7 bases. Germline V gene sequence: CDR1 LNHDA, CDR2 SQIVND (reference sequence). The CDR3 is made up of 13 amino acids. Trimming took 4 bases from V and 4 from J; bases not matched to a gene: 3. The CDR3 region is CASSTSGGTEAFF. CDR3 nucleotides: TGTGCCAGTAGTACGTCAGGGGGCACTGAAGCTTTCTTT.

CDR3 coding DNA: TGTGCCAGCTCACGTCCGAGGGAGACCCAGTACTTC. Its protein is CASSRPRETQYF. This rearrangement joins TRBV18 to TRBJ2-5; D remains unclear. CDR3 length: 12 amino acids. V lost 4 bases and J lost 5, with 8 bases in between. Per the germline V gene, CDR1 is KGHSH and CDR2 is LQKENI.

This clone was observed a few times. The chain links TRBV7-9 to TRBJ2-3, with TRBD2 matching over 7 bases. This CDR3 region has 17 residues. Germline assignment: CDR1 SEHNR and CDR2 FQNEAQ (reference sequence). V shed 1 base and J 6 bases; nucleotides not matched to a gene: 13. The CDR3 DNA follows: TGTGCCAGCAGCTTAGGTAACCAGCGGGGAGTGTTGGATACGCAGTATTTT. The encoded protein is CASSLGNQRGVLDTQYF. The whole variable domain, filled in from reference TRBV7-9 and TRBJ2-3, reads DTGVSQNPRHKITKRGQNVTFRCDPISEHNRLYWYRQTLGQGPEFLTYFQNEAQLEKSRLLSDRFSAERPKGSFSTLEIQRTEQGDSAMYLCASSLGNQRGVLDTQYFGPGTRLTVL.

V gene TRBV29-1 combines with J gene TRBJ1-4; tentatively, D is TRBD1 (5 bases). The CDR3 spans 14 residues. Germline CDR1 and CDR2: SQVTM and ANQGSEA. The V end lost 3 bases, the J end lost 4 bases, and 12 bases lay between the germline ends. The CDR3 is CSVESREVNEKLFF. For the CDR3, the DNA is TGCAGCGTTGAGAGCAGGGAAGTTAATGAAAAACTGTTTTTT. The complete variable domain, with remaining parts taken from reference TRBV29-1 and TRBJ1-4, reads SAVISQKPSRDICQRGTSLTIQCQVDSQVTMMFWYRQQPGQSLTLIATANQGSEATYESGFVIDKFPISRPNLTFSTLTVSNMSPEDSSIYLCSVESREVNEKLFFGSGTQLSVL.

The J gene is TRBJ2-7, the V gene TRBV28, with TRBD1 identical over 10 bases. Germline V lookup: CDR1 MDHEN, CDR2 SYDVKM. The CDR3 loop spans 14 amino acids. V lost 5 bases to trimming and J lost 5 bases; unmatched junction nucleotides: 6. DNA for the CDR3: TGTGCCAGCAGTCGGGGACAGGGGAGGAACGAGCAGTACTTC. Residues: CASSRGQGRNEQYF. Using reference TRBV28 and TRBJ2-7 for the parts outside the CDR3, the full variable domain is DVKVTQSSRYLVKRTGEKVFLECVQDMDHENMFWYRQDPGLGLRLIYFSYDVKMKEKGDIPEGYSVSREKKERFSLILESASTNQTSMYLCASSRGQGRNEQYFGPGTRLTVT.

This chain joins TRBV7-2 and TRBJ2-5; a possible D gene is TRBD1 (6 bases). The CDR3 sequence is 14 residues long. Germline CDR1 is SGHTA and CDR2 is FQGNSA. The ends were cut back, 8 bases at V and 5 bases at J, with 18 bases in the middle. DNA of the CDR3: TGTGCCAGCGCGGTTATACAGGGAAGTGAGACCCAGTACTTC. It yields the protein CASAVIQGSETQYF.

This chain connects TRBV2 to TRBJ2-2; D is perhaps TRBD2 (6 bases). This CDR3 contains 15 residues. The germline gives CDR1 SNHLY, CDR2 FYNNEI. Deletions cut 2 bases from V and 1 base from J, with 8 bases between. CDR3 nucleotide sequence: TGTGCCAGCAGTGAAATGGGAGGGAACACCGGGGAGCTGTTTTTT. This sequence encodes CASSEMGGNTGELFF.

V and J are TRBV19 and TRBJ2-2; D is perhaps TRBD1 (5 bases). Germline V gene data show CDR1 as LNHDA and CDR2 as SQIVND (reference sequence). V dropped 6 bases and J dropped 5 bases, with 13 bases sitting between them. This CDR3 has 14 residues. The CDR3 DNA reads as TGTGCCAGTAGGGCCAGGGATCTTACCGGGGAGCTGTTTTTT. The encoded protein is CASRARDLTGELFF.